This T cell receptor beta chain was found in a study of post-analysis software for immune sequencing data. This clonotype was recorded a few times. Antigen: not known. The library was made from cDNA and included unique molecular identifiers. From the PCR reads, TCRdb called clonotypes with MiXCR, one entry per CDR3 protein. The sample contains about 200,000 distinct CDR3 sequences, around 30% of which appear only once. Study-level findings and limits: F measure clustering grouped samples strongly by preparation batch. TRBV5-6, TRBV5-1 and TRBV20-1 were among several TRBV segments more frequent in patients than controls.

V lost 4 bases to trimming and J lost 4 bases; unmatched junction nucleotides: 15. CDR3 length equals 18 residues. Germline values: CDR1 SGHRS, CDR2 YFSETQ. This rearrangement joins TRBV5-1 to TRBJ2-1; the match to TRBD2 covers 9 bases. This clonotype was sampled from a girl aged 2-17 years with multiple sclerosis. Sequencing input: blood. The CDR3 sequence is CASSPASGTPRGYNEQFF. CDR3 DNA sequence: TGCGCCAGCAGCCCTGCTAGCGGGACGCCCCGGGGATACAATGAGCAGTTCTTC.